The 19 T cell receptor beta chains below come from one sample, sequenced in a study of OX40 agonist ivuxolimab in advanced cancers. To prepare the library, the immunoSEQ multiplex PCR assay was applied. TCRdb's version of the immuneACCESS table is confined to in-frame rearrangements and falls short of the full clone set. An unresolved V gene accounts for under half of the shortfall where checked; the remainder is of unknown origin. Counted in this sample were some 97,000 clones; around 87% of them appeared once. Approximately 0.16% of the sample lies in the top ten. The sequenced sample was CD4+ or CD8+ T cells sorted from blood, obtained in a trial of the OX40 agonist ivuxolimab. These receptors were collected from an adult with an advanced solid tumor such as melanoma, head and neck, liver or kidney cancer.

This clone was observed a handful of times. The rearrangement joins TRBV19 to TRBJ2-7; 7 bases fit TRBD1. J was trimmed by 2 bases and V by 6 bases; bases with no gene match: 4. CDR1 is LNHDA and CDR2 is SQIVND in the germline V gene (reference sequence). The CDR3 extends over 13 amino acids. The CDR3 loop reads CASSRGQTYEQYF. The CDR3 nucleotides read TGTGCCAGTAGCAGGGGACAGACCTACGAGCAGTACTTC. The entire variable domain, with the rest obtained from reference TRBV19 and TRBJ2-7, is as follows: DGGITQSPKYLFRKEGQNVTLSCEQNLNHDAMYWYRQDPGQGLRLIYYSQIVNDFQKGDIAEGYSVSREKKESFPLTVTSAQKNPTAFYLCASSRGQTYEQYFGPGTRLTVT.

This rearrangement joins TRBV2 to TRBJ1-2, with no clear D. Trimming left V 2 bases short and J 2 bases short, with 12 bases between. Germline values: CDR1 SNHLY, CDR2 FYNNEI. The CDR3 has 15 residues. CDR3 in DNA: TGTGCCAGCAGTGAAATGGGCAGAACCAACTATGGCTACACCTTC. This gives the protein CASSEMGRTNYGYTF. Based on the CDR3 plus reference TRBV2 and TRBJ1-2, the full variable domain is EPEVTQTPSHQVTQMGQEVILRCVPISNHLYFYWYRQILGQKVEFLVSFYNNEISEKSEIFDDQFSVERPDGSNFTLKIRSTKLEDSAMYFCASSEMGRTNYGYTFGSGTRLTVV.

This rearrangement joins TRBV6-1 to TRBJ1-5; possibly TRBD1 for D (6 bases). The CDR3 has 17 residues. V gave up 3 bases and J gave up 7 bases, with 22 bases separating them. Per germline, CDR1 MNHNS and CDR2 SASEGT. The CDR3 DNA reads TGTGCCAGCAGTGAGCGTTTCAATGACAGGTACGTCCAGCCCCAGCATTTT. Amino acid sequence: CASSERFNDRYVQPQHF.

The chain combines TRBV9 with TRBJ2-2; D remains unclear. The germline V gene encodes CDR1 SGDLS and CDR2 YYNGEE. The CDR3 consists of 16 residues. V was trimmed by 3 bases and J by 3 bases, leaving 15 bases between them. The CDR3 spells CASSDPAGQHTGELFF. The DNA of the CDR3 is TGTGCCAGCAGCGATCCCGCCGGGCAACACACCGGGGAGCTGTTTTTT.

For the CDR3, the DNA is TGCGCCAGCAGCCTTGGGTCATTGAGGGACCTGCATGAAGCTTTCTTT. Protein: CASSLGSLRDLHEAFF. V is TRBV5-1 and J is TRBJ1-1; D might be TRBD1 (5 bases). Germline V gene data show CDR1 as SGHRS and CDR2 as YFSETQ. The CDR3 consists of 16 residues. Trimming pared 4 bases from V and 7 bases from J, leaving 23 bases between.

This clone was detected only once. The chain carries TRBV9 and TRBJ2-3; TRBD1 matches 9 bases. This CDR3 has 14 residues. Germline CDR1 and CDR2: SGDLS and YYNGEE. V trimming: 4 bases; J trimming: 7 bases; junction bases outside the gene matches: 7. The CDR3 DNA follows: TGTGCCAGCAGCCCGGGACAGGGTCTTAATACGCAGTATTTT. Its protein product is CASSPGQGLNTQYF.

The rearrangement joins TRBV10-3 to TRBJ1-6; 7 nucleotides align to TRBD1. Trimming took 11 bases from V and 5 from J; bases not matched to a gene: 6. Germline V gene data show CDR1 as ENHRY and CDR2 as SYGVKD. The length of the CDR3 is 13 residues. The chain's CDR3 is CAASGQNNSPLHF. CDR3 bases: TGTGCCGCTTCGGGACAGAATAATTCACCCCTCCACTTT.

The chain combines TRBV18 with TRBJ2-1; 8 nucleotides match TRBD1. Trimming removed 6 bases from V and 10 bases from J; junction bases left unmatched: 5. The germline V gene encodes CDR1 KGHSH and CDR2 LQKENI. CDR3 length: 12 residues. CDR3: CASSRTGSEQFF. The CDR3 DNA reads as TGTGCCAGCTCCCGGACAGGGAGCGAGCAGTTCTTC.

The chain couples TRBV19 to TRBJ1-2; D not resolved. V was cut by 1 base and J by 5 bases, with 5 bases left in between. CDR3 size: 12 residues. Germline-derived CDR1 and CDR2 are LNHDA and SQIVND (reference sequence). The CDR3 protein is CASSIADYGYTF. The DNA for the CDR3 is TGTGCCAGTAGTATAGCAGATTATGGCTACACCTTC.

This clone was counted a single time. V gene TRBV6-5 combines with J gene TRBJ2-1; 7 nucleotides align to TRBD2. CDR3 length: 16 amino acids. V trimming: 2 bases; J trimming: 5 bases; junction bases outside the gene matches: 9. CDR1 MNHEY and CDR2 SVGAGI come from the germline V gene. The CDR3 is CASSYPSSGVNNEQFF. CDR3 DNA: TGTGCCAGCAGTTACCCCTCTAGCGGCGTAAACAATGAGCAGTTCTTC.

Written as DNA, the CDR3 is TGTGCCAGCTGGGGGTTTCCGAACACCGGGGAGCTGTTTTTT. It translates to CASWGFPNTGELFF. The V and J genes are TRBV19 and TRBJ2-2; the D call may be TRBD1 or TRBD2 (5 bases each). The CDR3 is 14 residues long. Germline lookup yields CDR1 LNHDA and CDR2 SQIVND (reference sequence). The ends were cut back, 9 bases at V and 0 bases at J, with 11 bases in the middle.

The rearrangement links TRBV30 to TRBJ2-7; no reliable D call. The CDR3 has 10 residues. V gave up 0 bases and J gave up 5 bases, with 2 bases separating them. CDR1 and CDR2 (germline): GTSNPN, SVGIG (reference sequence). The CDR3 here is CAWSVDEQYF. The CDR3 DNA sequence: TGTGCCTGGAGTGTAGACGAGCAGTACTTC.

This clone was counted a few times. This chain joins TRBV7-3 and TRBJ1-1; the D gene is possibly TRBD1 (5 bases). Trimming removed 4 bases from V and 1 base from J, with 16 bases in between. The V gene's germline CDR1 is SGHTA and CDR2 FQGTGA. The CDR3 is 16 amino acids. The DNA of the CDR3 is TGTGCCAGCAGCTACGAACCGGGACGGGGGAACACTGAAGCTTTCTTT. It yields the protein CASSYEPGRGNTEAFF.

This clone is a singleton in its sample. The chain couples TRBV19 to TRBJ1-5; D unclear. There are 13 residues in the CDR3. V lost 3 bases, J lost 5 bases, and 8 bases lay in between. The germline gives CDR1 LNHDA, CDR2 SQIVND (reference sequence). The DNA for the CDR3 is TGTGCCAGTAGTATTAGGAAAGATCAGCCCCAGCATTTT. Translation: CASSIRKDQPQHF.

The chain is built from TRBV19 and TRBJ1-2; D remains ambiguous. The CDR3 has 14 residues. Germline assignment: CDR1 LNHDA and CDR2 SQIVND (reference sequence). The V end was cut by 3 bases, the J end by 1 base, with 9 bases between. CDR3 bases: TGTGCCAGTAGTATCTGGGGAAGTAACTATGGCTACACCTTC. The encoded protein is CASSIWGSNYGYTF. The variable domain in full, with the rest retrieved from reference TRBV19 and TRBJ1-2, is DGGITQSPKYLFRKEGQNVTLSCEQNLNHDAMYWYRQDPGQGLRLIYYSQIVNDFQKGDIAEGYSVSREKKESFPLTVTSAQKNPTAFYLCASSIWGSNYGYTFGSGTRLTVV.

This rearrangement joins TRBV5-4 to TRBJ2-5, with TRBD2 matching 8 bases. The CDR3 extends over 14 amino acids. J was trimmed by 5 bases and V by 4 bases; bases with no gene match: 7. CDR1 SGHNT and CDR2 YYREEE come from the germline V gene (reference sequence). In DNA form, the CDR3 reads TGTGCCAGCAGCCCTCTTAGCGGGGAGGAGACCCAGTACTTC. Encoded protein: CASSPLSGEETQYF.

This clone was found once. This chain joins TRBV7-9 and TRBJ2-3, with 13 bases identical to TRBD2. V gave up 3 bases and J gave up 1 base; unmatched junction bases: 1. The CDR3 has 16 amino acids. The V gene's germline CDR1 is SEHNR and CDR2 FQNEAQ (reference sequence). The CDR3 loop is CASSFGLAGGTDTQYF. The CDR3 nucleotides are TGTGCCAGCAGCTTCGGACTAGCGGGAGGCACAGATACGCAGTATTTT.

The chain recombines TRBV5-1 with TRBJ1-4; possible D gene TRBD1, 5 bases. Looked up from germline, CDR1 is SGHRS and CDR2 is YFSETQ. The CDR3 length is 15 residues. V lost 4 bases, J lost 6 bases, and 16 bases lay in between. CDR3 DNA sequence: TGCGCCAGCAGCCCGGCCCCGGGGCCCCATGAAAAACTGTTTTTT. It specifies CASSPAPGPHEKLFF.

This rearrangement joins TRBV5-1 to TRBJ2-7, with a possible D match to TRBD1 (5 bases). This CDR3 contains 14 residues. V was trimmed by 4 bases and J by 2 bases, leaving 13 bases between them. CDR1 and CDR2 (germline): SGHRS, YFSETQ. The CDR3 region has the DNA TGCGCCAGCAGCAAAGACCCAGGGCCCTACGAGCAGTACTTC. Translating gives CASSKDPGPYEQYF.